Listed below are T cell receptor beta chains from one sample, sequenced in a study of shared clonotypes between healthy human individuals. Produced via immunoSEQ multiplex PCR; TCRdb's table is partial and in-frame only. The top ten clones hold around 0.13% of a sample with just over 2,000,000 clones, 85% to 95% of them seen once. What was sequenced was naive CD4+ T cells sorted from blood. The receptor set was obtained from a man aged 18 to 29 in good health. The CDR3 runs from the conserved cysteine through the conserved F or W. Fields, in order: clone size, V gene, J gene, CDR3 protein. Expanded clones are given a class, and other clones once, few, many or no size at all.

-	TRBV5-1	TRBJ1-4	CASSSGTGREKLFF
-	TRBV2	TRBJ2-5	CASRQDQETQYF
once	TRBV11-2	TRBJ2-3	CASTPPGTWTDTQYF
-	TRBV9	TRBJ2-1	CASSVGRLTYNEQFF
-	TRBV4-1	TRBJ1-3	CASSQGTGGISGNTIYF
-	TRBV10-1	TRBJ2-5	CASSEGTGHAGETQYF
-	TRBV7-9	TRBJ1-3	CACMTGRTGNTIYF
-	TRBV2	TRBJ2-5	CASSGGTGLRQTQYF
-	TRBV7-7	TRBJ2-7	CASSTPPRDGYEQYF
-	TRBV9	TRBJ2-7	CASSVELAEPRYEQYF
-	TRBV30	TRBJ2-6	CAWSKGKVSGQGANVLTF
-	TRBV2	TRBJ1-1	CASSPQGLNTEAFF
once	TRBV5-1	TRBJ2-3	CASGPDRNTQYF
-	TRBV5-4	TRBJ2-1	CASSFGVPNGEQFF
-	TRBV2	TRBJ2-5	CASSVKRGGRETQYF
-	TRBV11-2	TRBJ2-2	CASSFTSGSGELFF
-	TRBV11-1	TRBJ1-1	CASSSRTENTEAFF
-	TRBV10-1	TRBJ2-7	CASSETPDNEQYF
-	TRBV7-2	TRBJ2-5	CASSRGATQYF
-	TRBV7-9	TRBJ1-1	CASSLRGGPNTEAFF
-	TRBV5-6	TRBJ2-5	CASSEQGNGQETQYF
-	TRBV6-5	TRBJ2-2	CASSRSYVGTGELFF
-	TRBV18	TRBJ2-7	CASSRVSAGGGSYEQYF
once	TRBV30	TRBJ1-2	CAWSVGRVDLYTF
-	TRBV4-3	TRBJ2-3	CASSQDRSGNRYF
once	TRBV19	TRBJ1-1	CASTPQSGNTEAFF
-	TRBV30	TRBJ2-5	CAWSVPQRGNYQETQYF
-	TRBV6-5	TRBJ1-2	CASSPPGADGYTF
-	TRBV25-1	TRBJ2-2	CASRVGQGDTGELFF
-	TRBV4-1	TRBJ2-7	CASSQAGTSTYEQYF
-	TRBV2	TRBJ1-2	CASSTGQGDGYTF
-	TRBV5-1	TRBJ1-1	CASSSPAGGEVAFF
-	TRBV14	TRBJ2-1	CASSPQGRSYNEQFF
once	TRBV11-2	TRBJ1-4	CASSPDSPNEKLFF
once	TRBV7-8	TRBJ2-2	CASSSRRSRGDTGELFF
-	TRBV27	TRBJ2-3	CASSPLALAGLISDTQYF
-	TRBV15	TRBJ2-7	CATSRRLAGLYEQYF
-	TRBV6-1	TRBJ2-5	CASSHPEAGAETQYF
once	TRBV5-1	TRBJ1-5	CASSLAGAPNQPQHF
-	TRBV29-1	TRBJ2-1	CSVEDTGTGGNEQFF
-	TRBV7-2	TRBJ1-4	CASSLVGLATNEKLFF
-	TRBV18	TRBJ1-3	CASSPPSGGSGNTIYF
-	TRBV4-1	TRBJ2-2	CASSQVGRIGKDTGELFF
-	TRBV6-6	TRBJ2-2	CASSFQLGTGELFF
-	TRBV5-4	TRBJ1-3	CASTPDRESSGNTIYF
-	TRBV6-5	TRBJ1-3	CASGYSGNTIYF
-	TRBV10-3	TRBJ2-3	CAIQASGGAITDTQYF
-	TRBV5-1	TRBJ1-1	CASSPRPTDSANTEAFF
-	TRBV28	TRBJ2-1	CASRETGGSYNEQFF
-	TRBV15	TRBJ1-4	CATSFRRTTNEKLFF
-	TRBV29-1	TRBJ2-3	CSGDISSTDTQYF
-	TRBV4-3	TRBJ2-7	CASSPRLFYEQYF
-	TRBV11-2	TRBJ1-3	CASSLQSGGNTIYF
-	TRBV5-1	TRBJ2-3	CASSLGSRLADTQYF
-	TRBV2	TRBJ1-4	CASSGGQTLFF
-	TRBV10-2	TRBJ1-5	CASSGTGGKDQPQHF
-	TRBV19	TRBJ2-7	CASSGSPYEQYF
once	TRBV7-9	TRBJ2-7	CASSLSQGGEQYF